This T cell receptor beta chain was captured by sequencing in a study of breast tumors, draining lymph nodes, adjacent tissues (dated by TCRdb to the mid-2010s). Concerning the study at large: Breast cancer patients provided tumor, adjacent nontumor tissue and axillary lymph nodes, and the study compared the TCR beta repertoires across these three sources. In human breast cancer, the study set out to assess how tumor, surrounding tissue and draining lymph node repertoires relate to one another and whether T cells might be exchanged between them. Study-wide findings and limitations: Tumor and nontumor tissue repertoires were found to be significantly more similar in luminal-like than in basal-like breast cancer. The data were judged consistent with most tumor T cells deriving from the lymph node and then expanding within tumor tissue. The conclusion that tumor T cells originate in lymph nodes was framed as consistent with a hypothesis rather than directly demonstrated. T-cell repertoire diversity in tumors was found to be lower than in lymph nodes but higher than in nontumor tissue, and preferential V and J gene usage was observed.

Concerning this clonotype: The antigen this receptor binds is unknown. The input lacks base qualities; no much larger clone sits a single base away.

The lymph node samples were taken from the axillary draining lymph nodes of breast cancer patients. CDR1 and CDR2 are drawn from the germline V gene: SGDLS, YYNGEE. V is shortened by 3 bases, J by 6 bases, and the region joining them spans 18 bases. From the cysteine through the phenylalanine, the CDR3 covers 15 amino acids. CDR3 DNA only is kept here, 45 bases in frame from base 1. Reads for this sample came from an Illumina HiSeq 2000. TCR beta chain libraries were generated by multiplex PCR amplification. The amplified TCR beta chain products were analyzed by high-throughput sequencing. TCRdb reprocessed the public reads (quality trimming at Q25 with fastp, clone calling with MiXCR) and kept in-frame beta chains. Each CDR3 protein gets just one entry, which takes the most common genes and DNA from the rows behind it. This sample gives fewer than 200,000 distinct CDR3 sequences in total; approximately 33% of them show up just once. The biggest ten clones account for 3.8% of the sample.

The chain was built from TRBV9 and TRBJ1-2; the D region possibly corresponds to TRBD1 (6 bases align). This clonotype was sampled from a female donor with breast cancer. Some clones in this sample may be carry-over from other donors' samples. Sequenced material: axillary lymph node tissue. CDR3 reads: CASSASGGTYNGYTF. The base sequence is TGTGCCAGCAGCGCGAGCGGGGGGACATACAATGGCTACACCTTC.